Below are 21 T cell receptor beta chains sequenced from a single sample in a study of blood T cells in healthy people across ages. Then a second PCR, running roughly 7 to 11 cycles, was carried out with a sample-barcoded 5' primer and a J-beta primer mix. TCRdb itself ran the 5' RACE reads through MiXCR, one entry per CDR3 protein. The sample yields fewer than 750,000 distinct CDR3 sequences, about 51% seen once. Material for sequencing was blood. These TCRs come from a woman of 80 years or more in good health.

CDR3 protein: CSARTPGQGAGNEQFF. The DNA of the CDR3 is TGCAGTGCTAGGACCCCGGGACAGGGGGCCGGCAATGAGCAGTTCTTC. The J gene is TRBJ2-1, the V gene TRBV20-1, with TRBD1 matching over 12 bases. Germline V gives CDR1 DFQATT, CDR2 SNEGSKA (reference sequence). V lost 3 bases to trimming and J lost 6 bases; unmatched junction nucleotides: 9. The CDR3 has 16 residues.

This clonotype was seen many times. The chain joins TRBV12-3 or TRBV12-4 to TRBJ2-7, with a tentative D call TRBD2 (5 bases). The CDR3 loop spans 14 amino acids. Between the trimmed V and J ends, which lost 0 bases and 3 bases, there was a span of 9 bases. The CDR3 region is CASSLAGDIYEQYF. CDR3 DNA: TGTGCCAGCAGTTTAGCGGGAGACATCTACGAGCAGTACTTC.

This clonotype appeared many times. The J gene is TRBJ2-6, the V gene TRBV6-2 or TRBV6-3; no firm D call. Looked up from germline, CDR1 is MNHEY and CDR2 is SVGEGT. The CDR3 spans 16 residues. Trimming shortened V by 3 bases and J by 4 bases, and 13 bases separated the two germline ends. The chain's CDR3 is CASSYSRSRGANVLTF. CDR3 in DNA: TGTGCCAGCAGTTATTCAAGGAGTAGAGGGGCCAACGTCCTGACTTTC.

This clonotype was recorded many times. In nucleotides, the CDR3 is TGTGCCAGCAGCTTAGGTTCGGAGGGCTCCTACGAGCAGTACTTC. It yields the protein CASSLGSEGSYEQYF. The J gene is TRBJ2-7, the V gene TRBV7-9, with D possibly matching TRBD2 (6 bases). The germline V and J ends were trimmed by 1 base and 0 bases, with 10 bases remaining between them. This CDR3 region has 15 residues. From germline, CDR1 is SEHNR and CDR2 FQNEAQ (reference sequence).

This rearrangement joins TRBV30 to TRBJ1-2; D not certain. V lost 2 bases to trimming and J lost 10 bases, with 5 bases between them. This CDR3 is 9 amino acids long. Germline V gene data show CDR1 as GTSNPN and CDR2 as SVGIG (reference sequence). CDR3 DNA sequence: TGTGCCTGGAGTCCACCCTACACCTTC. It is translated as CAWSPPYTF.

A remark on this clonotype: A read error may produce the germline difference seen at one junction end. V is TRBV24-1 and J is TRBJ2-1, with D tentatively TRBD1 or TRBD2 (5 bases each). The end of the DNA is better explained by TRBJ2-7, so the J call may be wrong. The CDR3 spans 16 residues. CDR1 KGHDR and CDR2 SFDVKD come from the germline V gene. CDR3 protein: CATRDPPSRTYNEQYF. The CDR3 nucleotides read TGCGCCACCAGGGACCCCCCTTCACGGACCTACAATGAGCAGTACTTC.

Ten or more counts support this clonotype. This chain links TRBV20-1 with TRBJ2-3, with 13 bases fitting TRBD2. The V gene's germline CDR1 is DFQATT and CDR2 SNEGSKA (reference sequence). The trim removed 1 base at V and 2 bases at J, leaving 6 bases unmatched. The CDR3 sequence is 17 residues long. CDR3 sequence reads: CSARVGGLAGLTDTQYF. The CDR3, as DNA: TGCAGTGCTAGAGTGGGGGGACTAGCGGGGCTCACAGATACGCAGTATTTT.

This clonotype was found many times. The chain uses TRBV29-1 and TRBJ1-4, with D tentatively TRBD1 (5 bases). The V end lost 5 bases, the J end lost 8 bases, and 21 bases lay between the germline ends. CDR3 length: 15 residues. Germline loops: CDR1 SQVTM, CDR2 ANQGSEA. The CDR3, as DNA: TGCAGCGTTACAGACCCGGGACGGGGAGGGGAAAAACTGTTTTTT. This encodes CSVTDPGRGGEKLFF. The full variable domain, completed using reference TRBV29-1 and TRBJ1-4, is SAVISQKPSRDICQRGTSLTIQCQVDSQVTMMFWYRQQPGQSLTLIATANQGSEATYESGFVIDKFPISRPNLTFSTLTVSNMSPEDSSIYLCSVTDPGRGGEKLFFGSGTQLSVL.

CDR3 bases: TGTGCCAGCAGCTTAGGTGGGGGGGGTCGTCAAGAGACCCAGTACTTC. It encodes CASSLGGGGRQETQYF. The chain joins TRBV7-8 to TRBJ2-5; 7 bases are shared with TRBD2. The germline gives CDR1 SGHVS, CDR2 FQNEAQ. V lost 1 base to trimming and J lost 2 bases; unmatched junction nucleotides: 7. The CDR3 covers 16 residues.

V gene TRBV7-2 combines with J gene TRBJ2-3, with a weak D call TRBD2 (5 bases). Per germline, CDR1 SGHTA and CDR2 FQGNSA. The ends were cut back, 1 base at V and 0 bases at J, with 17 bases in the middle. There are 18 residues in the CDR3. The CDR3 bases are TGTGCCAGCAGCTTAGTCTATTCGGCGGGCCCCAGCACAGATACGCAGTATTTT. Protein sequence: CASSLVYSAGPSTDTQYF.

CDR3 in amino acids: CASSQSSGAYEQYF. As DNA, the CDR3 is TGTGCCAGCAGCCAATCTAGCGGGGCGTACGAGCAGTACTTC. The chain employs TRBV3-1 and TRBJ2-5, with TRBD2 matching 9 bases. The assigned J gene may be wrong: the sequence end matches TRBJ2-7 better. The CDR3 is 14 amino acids. The germline V gene encodes CDR1 LGHDT and CDR2 YNNKEL (reference sequence).

This clonotype showed up just a few times. In nucleotides, the CDR3 is TGTGCCAGCAGCTTAGTTGGGGGCATCGGGACCGAGCAGTACTTC. Encoded protein: CASSLVGGIGTEQYF. This sequence joins TRBV11-2 and TRBJ2-7; D is perhaps TRBD1 (6 bases). Germline V gene lookup returns CDR1 SGHAT and CDR2 FQNNGV. V was shortened by 1 base and J by 6 bases, with 16 bases between the two germline ends. The CDR3 loop spans 15 amino acids. Combining the CDR3 with reference TRBV11-2 and TRBJ2-7 gives the whole variable domain EAGVAQSPRYKIIEKRQSVAFWCNPISGHATLYWYQQILGQGPKLLIQFQNNGVVDDSQLPKDRFSAERLKGVDSTLKIQPAKLEDSAVYLCASSLVGGIGTEQYFGPGTRLTVT.

This clonotype was seen only once. The junction differs from germline at one of its ends, possibly a read error. The chain is built from TRBV7-9 and TRBJ2-1; TRBD2 aligns across 9 bases. Looked up from germline, CDR1 is SEHNR and CDR2 is FQNEAQ (reference sequence). The CDR3 is made up of 16 amino acids. The CDR3 protein is CANSLALAGSYNEQFF. Here the CDR3 DNA reads TGTGCCAACAGCTTAGCCCTAGCGGGAAGTTACAATGAGCAGTTCTTC.

The V call is TRBV7-2, the J call TRBJ2-4; D is possibly TRBD1 (6 bases). The CDR3 totals 17 residues. V was shortened by 1 base and J by 0 bases, with 13 bases between the two germline ends. Germline CDR1 is SGHTA and CDR2 is FQGNSA. CDR3 DNA: TGTGCCAGCAGCTTAGAGGACAGCCACATAGCCAAAAACATTCAGTACTTC. Encoded protein: CASSLEDSHIAKNIQYF.

In this sample, this clonotype turned up many times. The chain uses TRBV29-1 and TRBJ2-3; tentatively, D is TRBD2 (5 bases). This CDR3 has 13 amino acids. V shed 7 bases and J shed 4 bases, with 15 bases lying between them. Per the germline V gene, CDR1 is SQVTM and CDR2 is ANQGSEA. CDR3 DNA sequence: TGCAGCGGCGAGAGGGCAAGTGCAGATACGCAGTATTTT. This translates into CSGERASADTQYF.

CDR3 residues: CASSLVWPPGANVLTF. CDR3 coding DNA: TGTGCCAGCAGCTTAGTATGGCCCCCTGGGGCCAACGTCCTGACTTTC. The gene calls are TRBV7-9 and TRBJ2-6; D gene unclear. Germline CDR1 SEHNR, CDR2 FQNEAQ (reference sequence). Deletions cut 1 base from V and 2 bases from J, with 9 bases between. The CDR3 is 16 residues long.

The J gene is TRBJ2-2, the V gene TRBV11-2; D unclear. V was clipped by 5 bases and J by 2 bases, with 12 bases between them. CDR3 size: 15 residues. Germline loops: CDR1 SGHAT, CDR2 FQNNGV. Here the CDR3 DNA reads TGTGCCAGCAGCCCACCCCCCGCCAACACCGGGGAGCTGTTTTTT. This encodes CASSPPPANTGELFF.

This clonotype was counted ten times or more. The rearrangement uses TRBV3-1 and TRBJ1-2; D is possibly TRBD1 (5 bases). The ends were cut back, 6 bases at V and 5 bases at J, with 16 bases in the middle. This CDR3 has 14 residues. Germline CDR1 and CDR2: LGHDT and YNNKEL (reference sequence). CDR3 bases: TGTGCCAGCAGTTTAGGTACAGGAGGTTATGGCTACACCTTC. It yields the protein CASSLGTGGYGYTF.

The CDR3 DNA reads as TGTGCCAGCAGTGATAGGACTAGCGGGAGAGGAGATACGCAGTATTTT. This sequence encodes CASSDRTSGRGDTQYF. The rearrangement joins TRBV25-1 to TRBJ2-3; 13 bases map to TRBD2. Germline CDR1 and CDR2: MGHDK and SYGVNS. With 3 bases clipped from V and 5 bases from J, the junction kept 5 bases outside the gene matches. This CDR3 comprises 16 residues.

The rearrangement joins TRBV29-1 to TRBJ2-1; D not resolved. With 5 bases removed from V and 5 bases from J, the gap between germline ends came to 7 bases. The CDR3 is 11 residues long. Germline CDR1 and CDR2: SQVTM and ANQGSEA. CDR3 sequence reads: CSVRLHNEQFF. As DNA, the CDR3 is TGCAGCGTTAGACTGCACAATGAGCAGTTCTTC.

The chain employs TRBV7-2 and TRBJ2-3; perhaps TRBD2 as D (6 bases). This CDR3 spans 16 amino acids. Germline CDR1 SGHTA, CDR2 FQGNSA. V lost 3 bases and J lost 5, with 18 bases in between. The CDR3 coding sequence is TGTACCAGCAGCTTCGTCCTAGCGTCAAATGGAGATACGCAGTATTTT. Its protein is CTSSFVLASNGDTQYF.